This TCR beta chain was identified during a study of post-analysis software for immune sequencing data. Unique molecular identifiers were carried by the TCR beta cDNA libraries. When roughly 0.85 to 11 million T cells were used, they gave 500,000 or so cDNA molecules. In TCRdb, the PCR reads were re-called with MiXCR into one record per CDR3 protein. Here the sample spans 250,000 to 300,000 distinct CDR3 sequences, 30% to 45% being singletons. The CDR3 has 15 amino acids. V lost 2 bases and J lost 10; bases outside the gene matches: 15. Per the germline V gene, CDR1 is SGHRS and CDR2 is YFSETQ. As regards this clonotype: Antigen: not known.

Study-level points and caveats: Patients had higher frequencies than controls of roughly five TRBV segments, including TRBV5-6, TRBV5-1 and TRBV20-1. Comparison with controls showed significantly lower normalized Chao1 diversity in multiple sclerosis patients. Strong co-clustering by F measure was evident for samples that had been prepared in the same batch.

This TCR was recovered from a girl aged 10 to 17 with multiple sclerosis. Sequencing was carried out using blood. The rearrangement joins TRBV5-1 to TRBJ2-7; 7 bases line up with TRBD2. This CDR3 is CASSLTAGEWEAQYF. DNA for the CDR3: TGCGCCAGCAGCTTAACCGCGGGAGAGTGGGAGGCCCAGTACTTC.